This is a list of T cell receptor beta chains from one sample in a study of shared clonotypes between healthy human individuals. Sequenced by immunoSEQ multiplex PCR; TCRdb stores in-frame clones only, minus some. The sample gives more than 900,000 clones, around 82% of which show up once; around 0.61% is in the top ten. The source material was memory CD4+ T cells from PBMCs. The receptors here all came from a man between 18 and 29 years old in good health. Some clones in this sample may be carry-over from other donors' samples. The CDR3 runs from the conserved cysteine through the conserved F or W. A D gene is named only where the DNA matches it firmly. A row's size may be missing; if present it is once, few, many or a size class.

CASSRTGDQPQHF,TGTGCCAGCTCCCGGACAGGGGATCAGCCCCAGCATTTT,TRBJ1-5,TRBV18,TRBD1,.
CASSPEGTSGYEQYF,TGTGCCAGCAGCCCGGAAGGGACTAGCGGGTACGAGCAGTACTTC,TRBJ2-7,TRBV5-4,TRBD2,.
CASSLAAQNQPQHF,TGTGCCAGCAGCTTAGCCGCTCAGAATCAGCCCCAGCATTTT,TRBJ1-5,TRBV7-2,.,few
CASRNGASGRAHEQFF,TGTGCCAGCCGAAACGGGGCTAGCGGGAGGGCCCATGAGCAGTTCTTC,TRBJ2-1,TRBV27,TRBD2,.
CASSPSHRELFF,TGTGCCAGCAGCCCAAGTCACCGGGAGCTGTTTTTT,TRBJ2-2,TRBV7-2,.,once
CAWSGLSYEQYF,TGTGCCTGGTCGGGCCTCTCCTACGAGCAGTACTTC,TRBJ2-7,TRBV30,.,.
CASSWVRGWGNEQFF,TGTGCCAGCAGCTGGGTCAGGGGTTGGGGCAATGAGCAGTTCTTC,TRBJ2-1,TRBV7-2,.,.
CASSLGPGEASGNTIYF,TGCGCCAGCAGCTTGGGCCCAGGGGAAGCCTCTGGAAACACCATATATTTT,TRBJ1-3,TRBV5-1,.,.
CASSQDPNTGELFF,TGCGCCAGCAGCCAAGATCCGAACACGGGGGAGCTGTTTTTT,TRBJ2-2,TRBV4-3,.,.
CASSLSVWGPSYTF,TGTGCCAGCAGTTTATCGGTCTGGGGCCCTAGCTACACCTTC,TRBJ1-2,TRBV27,.,.